One and the same sample provided the 29 T cell receptor beta chains below, sequenced in a study of radiotherapy plus CTLA-4 blockade in lung cancer. Profiled with immunoSEQ multiplex PCR; TCRdb holds only in-frame clones, not every one. The sample has roughly 46,000 clones, approximately 76% seen once. Sequencing was performed on peripheral blood, taken from a patient treated with radiotherapy plus ipilimumab. These receptors all stem from a human donor with non-small cell lung cancer who had stable disease on radiotherapy plus ipilimumab.

The rearrangement joins TRBV2 to TRBJ2-3; D is perhaps TRBD1 (6 bases). The CDR3 extends over 16 amino acids. Germline CDR1 and CDR2: SNHLY and FYNNEI. Trimming took off 6 bases at V and 5 bases at J, with 21 bases between the two ends. This CDR3 is CASRTRRWGRGDTQYF. The CDR3 DNA reads TGTGCCAGCAGAACTCGCCGGTGGGGGCGCGGAGATACGCAGTATTTT.

The chain couples TRBV28 to TRBJ1-6; D gene uncertain. The CDR3 has 17 residues. The germline CDR1 and CDR2 sequences are MDHEN and SYDVKM. Between the trimmed V and J ends, which lost 1 base and 0 bases, there was a span of 10 bases. The CDR3 sequence is CASSLLQTSSYNSPLHF. The CDR3 nucleotides are TGTGCCAGCAGTTTATTACAGACGAGCTCCTATAATTCACCCCTCCACTTT.

The J gene is TRBJ2-1, the V gene TRBV5-4; the match to TRBD2 covers 8 bases. Germline CDR1 and CDR2: SGHNT and YYREEE (reference sequence). This CDR3 is 15 amino acids long. Germline trimming cut 3 bases from V and 3 bases from J; bases unmatched to any gene: 5. The CDR3 DNA is TGTGCCAGCAGCTCTGCCGGGACTAGCTACAATGAGCAGTTCTTC. As protein: CASSSAGTSYNEQFF. Full variable domain (outside the CDR3, taken from reference TRBV5-4 and TRBJ2-1): ETGVTQSPTHLIKTRGQQVTLRCSSQSGHNTVSWYQQALGQGPQFIFQYYREEENGRGNFPPRFSGLQFPNYSSELNVNALELDDSALYLCASSSAGTSYNEQFFGPGTRLTVL.

This chain links TRBV5-1 with TRBJ2-3, with D possibly being TRBD1 (6 bases). Germline-derived CDR1 and CDR2 are SGHRS and YFSETQ. The CDR3 sequence is 15 residues long. The V end lost 1 base, the J end lost 4 bases, and 13 bases lay between the germline ends. The CDR3 loop reads CASSLSGQPADTQYF. CDR3 DNA: TGCGCCAGCAGCTTGAGCGGACAGCCAGCAGATACGCAGTATTTT.

This rearrangement joins TRBV6-6 to TRBJ1-1; no reliable D call. V lost 4 bases, J lost 1 base, and 10 bases lay in between. This CDR3 is 14 amino acids long. CDR1 and CDR2 from the germline V gene are MNHNY and SVGAGI (reference sequence). The CDR3 region is CASSSYEGNTEAFF. CDR3 bases: TGTGCCAGCAGTTCTTATGAGGGGAACACTGAAGCTTTCTTT.

The V call is TRBV13, the J call TRBJ2-3; no clear D. The CDR3 loop spans 12 amino acids. Germline values: CDR1 PRHDT, CDR2 FYEKMQ (reference sequence). V lost 1 base to trimming and J lost 6 bases, with 5 bases between them. The CDR3 reads CASSLDIDTQYF. CDR3 coding DNA: TGTGCCAGCAGCTTAGATATCGATACGCAGTATTTT.

The chain recombines TRBV6-6 with TRBJ1-4; possibly TRBD1 for D (5 bases). This CDR3 contains 13 residues. V was shortened by 6 bases and J by 7 bases, with 12 bases between the two germline ends. Germline CDR1 is MNHNY and CDR2 is SVGAGI (reference sequence). The DNA for the CDR3 is TGTGCCAGCAGGCAGGGCGAGAGTGAAAAACTGTTTTTT. Protein sequence: CASRQGESEKLFF.

The rearrangement links TRBV29-1 to TRBJ1-4, with no clear D. This CDR3 has 13 amino acids. Per germline, CDR1 SQVTM and CDR2 ANQGSEA. The V end lost 3 bases, the J end lost 1 base, and 6 bases lay between the germline ends. The CDR3 spells CSVDIGTNEKLFF. In DNA, the CDR3 is TGCAGCGTTGATATTGGAACTAATGAAAAACTGTTTTTT.

The rearrangement joins TRBV9 to TRBJ2-2; TRBD1 aligns across 8 bases. The germline V gene has CDR1 SGDLS and CDR2 YYNGEE. The CDR3 sequence is 14 residues long. V gave up 6 bases and J gave up 4 bases; unmatched junction bases: 5. The DNA of the CDR3 is TGTGCCAGCACTTCCGGACAGGGCACCGGGGAGCTGTTTTTT. Translating gives CASTSGQGTGELFF.

The chain combines TRBV7-2 with TRBJ1-5, with a weak D call TRBD1 (5 bases). Trimming shortened V by 7 bases and J by 2 bases, and 15 bases separated the two germline ends. This CDR3 is 15 amino acids long. Germline V gene sequence: CDR1 SGHTA, CDR2 FQGNSA. The CDR3, as DNA: TGTGCCAGCACCCTAACCGGGACGGGCAATCAGCCCCAGCATTTT. Its protein is CASTLTGTGNQPQHF.

By share, this clone ranks as medium-sized. V usage is TRBV6-1 and J usage is TRBJ2-2; 10 bases match TRBD1. CDR3 length: 15 residues. J gave up 6 bases and V 9 bases, and 10 bases lay outside the gene matches. From germline, CDR1 is MNHNS and CDR2 SASEGT. The chain's CDR3 is CASPGQGEVSGELFF. The CDR3 coding sequence is TGTGCCAGTCCCGGACAGGGGGAGGTGTCCGGGGAGCTGTTTTTT.

About this clone: The identical CDR3 is also encoded by other nucleotide sequences in the sample. The chain is built from TRBV7-6 and TRBJ1-2; perhaps TRBD1 as D (5 bases). Germline-derived CDR1 and CDR2 are SGHVS and FNYEAQ. With 5 bases removed from V and 5 bases from J, the gap between germline ends came to 15 bases. This CDR3 has 14 amino acids. This chain's CDR3 is CASSPAGGGYGYTF. The CDR3 nucleotides are TGTGCCAGCAGCCCAGCCGGGGGGGGGTATGGCTACACCTTC.

The rearrangement uses TRBV12-5 and TRBJ2-3; D call uncertain. Germline CDR1 and CDR2: LGHNT and FRNRAP. Trimming left V 5 bases short and J 1 base short, with 10 bases between. The CDR3 sequence is 14 residues long. Here the CDR3 reads CASGPRTGTDTQYF. For the CDR3, the DNA is TGTGCTAGTGGTCCCCGGACGGGCACAGATACGCAGTATTTT.

The chain has TRBV7-2 and TRBJ1-1; D may be TRBD1 (5 bases). The CDR3 is made up of 13 amino acids. Trimming cost V 5 bases and J 1 base, with 8 bases left between them. Germline CDR1 SGHTA, CDR2 FQGNSA. The DNA for the CDR3 is TGTGCCAGCAGCAGGGGTAAGAACACTGAAGCTTTCTTT. Translation gives CASSRGKNTEAFF.

The V gene is TRBV6-6, the J gene TRBJ1-1, with TRBD1 matching 8 bases. The length of the CDR3 is 15 residues. V lost 7 bases to trimming and J lost 1 base; unmatched junction nucleotides: 8. CDR1 is MNHNY, CDR2 SVGAGI, per germline (reference sequence). CDR3 DNA: TGTGCCAGCACCCCAAGGACAGGGTGGAACACTGAAGCTTTCTTT. Amino acid sequence: CASTPRTGWNTEAFF.

The chain couples TRBV5-6 to TRBJ2-5, with a possible D match to TRBD2 (7 bases). V was cut by 2 bases and J by 5 bases, with 22 bases left in between. CDR1 is SGHDT, CDR2 YYEEEE, per germline. CDR3 length equals 17 residues. In nucleotides, the CDR3 is TGTGCCAGCAGCTTAGGGGGTTCGCGGGGGCCGGAGGAGACCCAGTACTTC. It encodes CASSLGGSRGPEETQYF.

The chain couples TRBV5-1 to TRBJ2-5; 11 positions match TRBD1. Per the germline V gene, CDR1 is SGHRS and CDR2 is YFSETQ. V lost 1 base and J lost 5; bases outside the gene matches: 4. This CDR3 spans 15 amino acids. This chain's CDR3 is CASSLMDRGRETQYF. The CDR3 DNA sequence: TGCGCCAGCAGCTTGATGGACAGGGGGCGTGAGACCCAGTACTTC.

The chain joins TRBV19 to TRBJ1-5; possible D gene TRBD1, 6 bases. The V and J ends lost 10 bases and 0 bases respectively, with 13 bases between them. The length of the CDR3 is 14 residues. Germline V CDR1 and CDR2: LNHDA, SQIVND (reference sequence). CDR3 loop: CATLTGDSNQPQHF. The CDR3 region has the DNA TGTGCCACCCTGACAGGAGATAGCAATCAGCCCCAGCATTTT.

V usage is TRBV11-2 and J usage is TRBJ1-2; 7 bases match TRBD1. The CDR3 is 15 amino acids. Unmatched junction bases numbered 10, after V lost 5 bases and J lost 4 bases. The germline gives CDR1 SGHAT, CDR2 FQNNGV. The CDR3 coding sequence is TGTGCCAGCAGCCCCAGTGAGGACAGGAGCTATGGCTACACCTTC. It translates to CASSPSEDRSYGYTF.

The chain is built from TRBV7-2 and TRBJ2-7; 9 nucleotides align to TRBD1. In germline, CDR1 is SGHTA, CDR2 FQGNSA. The junction had 5 bases not matched to a gene; V was cut back by 4 bases and J by 4 bases. This CDR3 comprises 14 residues. CDR3 amino acids: CASSSGTGKYEQYF. Written as DNA, the CDR3 is TGTGCCAGCAGCTCCGGGACAGGGAAATACGAGCAGTACTTC.

The chain is built from TRBV30 and TRBJ1-2; TRBD1 might be the D (5 bases). Deletions cut 1 base from V and 4 bases from J, with 7 bases between. This CDR3 contains 12 residues. Germline V lookup: CDR1 GTSNPN, CDR2 SVGIG (reference sequence). The CDR3 region has the DNA TGTGCCTGGAGTGACAGGCTCTATGGCTACACCTTC. Translation: CAWSDRLYGYTF. Based on the CDR3 plus reference TRBV30 and TRBJ1-2, the full variable domain is SQTIHQWPATLVQPVGSPLSLECTVEGTSNPNLYWYRQAAGRGLQLLFYSVGIGQISSEVPQNLSASRPQDRQFILSSKKLLLSDSGFYLCAWSDRLYGYTFGSGTRLTVV.

V usage is TRBV10-3 and J usage is TRBJ2-2, with 9 bases fitting TRBD1. The V gene's germline CDR1 is ENHRY and CDR2 SYGVKD. J lost 7 bases, V lost 7 bases, and 7 bases had no gene match. This CDR3 comprises 14 residues. This CDR3 reads CAITEQGAGGELFF. The CDR3 DNA follows: TGTGCCATCACAGAACAGGGGGCTGGCGGGGAGCTGTTTTTT.

This sequence joins TRBV5-4 and TRBJ1-1, with a tentative D call TRBD1 (6 bases). The CDR3 has 15 amino acids. Trimming took 0 bases from V and 5 from J, leaving 14 bases between them. From germline, CDR1 is SGHNT and CDR2 YYREEE (reference sequence). The CDR3 loop reads CASSLAWGQGTEAFF. CDR3 sequence (DNA): TGTGCCAGCAGCTTGGCCTGGGGCCAGGGGACTGAAGCTTTCTTT.

The rearrangement joins TRBV5-1 to TRBJ2-5; D gene uncertain. Per the germline V gene, CDR1 is SGHRS and CDR2 is YFSETQ. The V gene lost 0 bases and the J gene lost 1 base, with 10 bases spanning the gap. The CDR3 extends over 15 amino acids. As DNA, the CDR3 is TGCGCCAGCAGCTTGGTGCCGGGCCCCCAAGAGACCCAGTACTTC. Amino acid sequence: CASSLVPGPQETQYF.

The chain recombines TRBV5-1 with TRBJ1-1; 8 positions agree with TRBD1. The trim removed 4 bases at V and 7 bases at J, leaving 6 bases unmatched. The CDR3 totals 13 residues. The germline CDR1 and CDR2 sequences are SGHRS and YFSETQ. CDR3 loop: CASSPTGVDEAFF. The CDR3 DNA is TGCGCCAGCAGCCCGACAGGGGTGGATGAAGCTTTCTTT.

CDR3 in amino acids: CASSRLGRHEQFF. The CDR3 coding sequence is TGTGCCAGCAGCCGTCTAGGGAGGCATGAGCAGTTCTTC. The genes are TRBV6-5 and TRBJ2-1, with a weak D call TRBD2 (6 bases). The CDR3 has 13 residues. V was pared by 6 bases and J by 8 bases, with 14 bases between. CDR1 and CDR2 (germline): MNHEY, SVGAGI.

V usage is TRBV9 and J usage is TRBJ2-5; D is unclear. Germline V gene sequence: CDR1 SGDLS, CDR2 YYNGEE. V was clipped by 4 bases and J by 5 bases, with 15 bases between them. The CDR3 sequence is 14 residues long. The CDR3 DNA sequence: TGTGCCAGCAGCAATTGGAAGGAGATGGAGACCCAGTACTTC. Translated: CASSNWKEMETQYF.

V is TRBV19 and J is TRBJ1-2; unclear D gene. CDR3 size: 17 residues. Germline lookup yields CDR1 LNHDA and CDR2 SQIVND (reference sequence). Trimming shortened V by 2 bases and J by 2 bases, and 18 bases separated the two germline ends. The CDR3 region is CASSINTRDSKNYGYTF. CDR3 nucleotides: TGTGCCAGTAGTATAAATACGCGGGATTCCAAGAACTATGGCTACACCTTC.

This rearrangement joins TRBV6-5 to TRBJ2-1; tentatively, D is TRBD2 (6 bases). This CDR3 spans 15 amino acids. V lost 2 bases and J lost 0, with 8 bases in between. Germline CDR1 MNHEY, CDR2 SVGAGI. The CDR3 DNA sequence: TGTGCCAGCAGTTACGCGGGGCTCTCCTACAATGAGCAGTTCTTC. Translating gives CASSYAGLSYNEQFF.